A single sample is the source of the 21 T cell receptor beta chains below, sequenced in a study of shared clonotypes between healthy human individuals. Sequencing was performed with immunoSEQ multiplex PCR; in TCRdb, only in-frame clones are kept and a portion is missing. The profile shows under 2,000,000 clones, less than 95% of them singletons. CD45RO negativity and positive selection for CCR7 defined naive CD8 cells, a population that excluded terminally differentiated effector memory CD45RA+ cells. Sequences were obtained from naive CD8+ T cells sorted from blood. Receptor source: a man younger than 30 in good health.

The chain is built from TRBV7-6 and TRBJ2-7; 9 nucleotides agree with TRBD1. The CDR3 length is 14 residues. Germline V gene lookup returns CDR1 SGHVS and CDR2 FNYEAQ. The V gene end was trimmed by 5 bases and the J gene end by 3 bases; junction bases not matched to a gene: 5. The CDR3 coding sequence is TGTGCCAGCAGCCTCTGGACAGGGGACTACGAGCAGTACTTC. Translated: CASSLWTGDYEQYF.

The chain links TRBV5-1 to TRBJ2-7; 10 bases are shared with TRBD2. The germline V gene has CDR1 SGHRS and CDR2 YFSETQ. V shed 0 bases and J 6 bases; nucleotides not matched to a gene: 3. This CDR3 region has 14 residues. The CDR3 coding sequence is TGCGCCAGCAGCTTGGGGGGACTAGCGAGCGAGCAGTACTTC. Translation gives CASSLGGLASEQYF.

The V gene is TRBV4-3, the J gene TRBJ2-1; D is possibly TRBD1 or TRBD2 (5 bases each). The germline V gene encodes CDR1 LGHNA and CDR2 YSLEER. The CDR3 is 15 residues long. V was shortened by 0 bases and J by 6 bases, with 12 bases between the two germline ends. As DNA, the CDR3 is TGCGCCAGCAGCCAAGATCACGAGGGGACCAATGAGCAGTTCTTC. This sequence encodes CASSQDHEGTNEQFF.

V and J are TRBV13 and TRBJ2-2; 8 positions agree with TRBD1. Trimming at V came to 3 bases and at J to 1 base, leaving 4 bases not matched to a gene. Germline CDR1 PRHDT, CDR2 FYEKMQ (reference sequence). This CDR3 has 16 residues. For the CDR3, the DNA is TGTGCCAGCAGCTTTACTGGACAGGGGAACACCGGGGAGCTGTTTTTT. Amino acids: CASSFTGQGNTGELFF. Looking up the rest from reference TRBV13 and TRBJ2-2 gives the full variable domain: AAGVIQSPRHLIKEKRETATLKCYPIPRHDTVYWYQQGPGQDPQFLISFYEKMQSDKGSIPDRFSAQQFSDYHSELNMSSLELGDSALYFCASSFTGQGNTGELFFGEGSRLTVL.

This clone occurred once. V usage is TRBV9 and J usage is TRBJ1-1; D may be TRBD1 (6 bases). CDR3 length equals 16 residues. Germline V CDR1 and CDR2: SGDLS, YYNGEE. The V end lost 1 base, the J end lost 2 bases, and 15 bases lay between the germline ends. In DNA, the CDR3 is TGTGCCAGCAGCGTAAACCCGCGGACAGAAAACACTGAAGCTTTCTTT. Translation gives CASSVNPRTENTEAFF.

The rearrangement uses TRBV7-9 and TRBJ2-6; TRBD2 matches at 13 bases. Germline V gives CDR1 SEHNR, CDR2 FQNEAQ (reference sequence). The CDR3 is made up of 17 amino acids. V lost 10 bases, J lost 0 bases, and 6 bases stayed unmatched. The CDR3 spells CAKGTSGTSSGANVLTF. In DNA, the CDR3 is TGTGCCAAGGGGACTAGCGGGACCTCCTCTGGGGCCAACGTCCTGACTTTC.

This rearrangement joins TRBV4-3 to TRBJ2-5; D possibly corresponds to TRBD2 (6 bases). The CDR3 spans 16 residues. CDR1 is LGHNA and CDR2 is YSLEER in the germline V gene. The V end was cut by 4 bases, the J end by 5 bases, with 20 bases between. Written as DNA, the CDR3 is TGCGCCAGCAGCCCAAGGGAGGACGGCTTAGGGGAGACCCAGTACTTC. Its translation: CASSPREDGLGETQYF.

The rearrangement links TRBV7-6 to TRBJ2-7, with D perhaps matching TRBD2 (5 bases). This CDR3 has 14 amino acids. The V gene lost 0 bases and the J gene lost 2 bases, with 8 bases spanning the gap. The germline gives CDR1 SGHVS, CDR2 FNYEAQ. CDR3 bases: TGTGCCAGCAGCTTAGCGTACGGGGCCTACGAGCAGTACTTC. As protein: CASSLAYGAYEQYF. Full variable domain (outside the CDR3, taken from reference TRBV7-6 and TRBJ2-7): GAGVSQSPRYKVTKRGQDVALRCDPISGHVSLYWYRQALGQGPEFLTYFNYEAQQDKSGLPNDRFSAERPEGSISTLTIQRTEQRDSAMYRCASSLAYGAYEQYFGPGTRLTVT.

The V and J genes are TRBV4-3 and TRBJ2-7; D remains unclear. Germline assignment: CDR1 LGHNA and CDR2 YSLEER. CDR3 length: 13 amino acids. V dropped 2 bases and J dropped 0 bases, with 5 bases sitting between them. CDR3 sequence: CASSQRPSYEQYF. The CDR3 DNA is TGCGCCAGCAGCCAAAGGCCCTCCTACGAGCAGTACTTC.

In regard to this clone: Other DNA sequences from this sample encode an identical CDR3 as well. This chain links TRBV30 with TRBJ1-4; D gene unclear. The CDR3 covers 11 residues. Between the trimmed V and J ends, which lost 0 bases and 8 bases, there was a span of 4 bases. Germline assignment: CDR1 GTSNPN and CDR2 SVGIG (reference sequence). The CDR3 is CAWSVGEKLFF. Here the CDR3 DNA reads TGTGCCTGGAGTGTAGGGGAAAAACTGTTTTTT.

For this clone: Sequence at one end of the junction differs from germline and may be a read error. J is TRBJ2-7 and V is TRBV7-7; TRBD1 is a possible D gene (6 bases). CDR1 and CDR2 from the germline V gene are SSHAT and FNYEAQ (reference sequence). The CDR3 has 16 amino acids. The DNA for the CDR3 is TGTGCTAGCAGCCCAACCTTGGTGGGGGCTGCGATCGAGCAGTACTTC. Amino acids: CASSPTLVGAAIEQYF.

The chain links TRBV30 to TRBJ2-2; 10 bases are shared with TRBD1. The CDR3 consists of 16 residues. V was pared by 1 base and J by 6 bases, with 8 bases of the junction left unmatched. CDR1 is GTSNPN and CDR2 is SVGIG in the germline V gene (reference sequence). As DNA, the CDR3 is TGTGCCTGGAGTGGATTCACGGACAGGGGGTCCGGGGAGCTGTTTTTT. It specifies CAWSGFTDRGSGELFF.

The rearrangement uses TRBV5-4 and TRBJ1-1; no clear D gene. Between the trimmed V and J ends, which lost 10 bases and 4 bases, there was a span of 11 bases. In germline, CDR1 is SGHNT, CDR2 YYREEE (reference sequence). CDR3 length: 11 residues. As DNA, the CDR3 is TGTGCCGGGCTGCGGGGCACTGAAGCTTTCTTT. This codes for CAGLRGTEAFF.

The chain has TRBV6-1 and TRBJ2-7; 10 bases align to TRBD2. Germline CDR1 reads MNHNS; CDR2 reads SASEGT. The CDR3 spans 13 residues. V gave up 8 bases and J gave up 3 bases; unmatched junction bases: 4. CDR3 loop: CASGLAGDYEQYF. In nucleotides, the CDR3 is TGTGCCAGCGGGCTAGCGGGAGACTACGAGCAGTACTTC.

The chain couples TRBV7-8 to TRBJ2-5; D possibly matches TRBD1 or TRBD2 (6 bases each). V was pared by 1 base and J by 4 bases, with 16 bases between. CDR1 and CDR2 from the germline V gene are SGHVS and FQNEAQ. The CDR3 is made up of 16 amino acids. CDR3 DNA sequence: TGTGCCAGCAGCTTAGAAGTAGGGGGGTTGTCAGAGACCCAGTACTTC. Protein: CASSLEVGGLSETQYF.

V is TRBV25-1 and J is TRBJ1-4; D may be TRBD1 (6 bases). The CDR3 has 14 residues. From germline, CDR1 is MGHDK and CDR2 SYGVNS. Trimming pared 3 bases from V and 3 bases from J, leaving 8 bases between. The chain's CDR3 is CASSERGANEKLFF. CDR3 bases: TGTGCCAGCAGTGAGAGGGGGGCTAATGAAAAACTGTTTTTT.

The rearrangement joins TRBV28 to TRBJ2-7; D is perhaps TRBD2 (6 bases). Germline-derived CDR1 and CDR2 are MDHEN and SYDVKM. Trimming removed 5 bases at V and 0 bases at J, with 14 bases between. The CDR3 covers 15 residues. The CDR3 loop is CASSIPGLPSYEQYF. The CDR3 DNA reads TGTGCCAGCAGTATACCGGGACTGCCCTCCTACGAGCAGTACTTC. Combining the CDR3 with reference TRBV28 and TRBJ2-7 gives the whole variable domain DVKVTQSSRYLVKRTGEKVFLECVQDMDHENMFWYRQDPGLGLRLIYFSYDVKMKEKGDIPEGYSVSREKKERFSLILESASTNQTSMYLCASSIPGLPSYEQYFGPGTRLTVT.

As for this clone: Distinct nucleotide sequences in the sample also encode this CDR3. The V gene is TRBV5-1, the J gene TRBJ2-1, with 7 bases fitting TRBD1. The length of the CDR3 is 13 residues. In germline, CDR1 is SGHRS, CDR2 YFSETQ. V lost 0 bases and J lost 7; bases outside the gene matches: 1. The CDR3 DNA is TGCGCCAGCAGCTTGGCAGGGGGTAATGAGCAGTTCTTC. It is translated as CASSLAGGNEQFF. Combining the CDR3 with reference TRBV5-1 and TRBJ2-1 gives the whole variable domain KAGVTQTPRYLIKTRGQQVTLSCSPISGHRSVSWYQQTPGQGLQFLFEYFSETQRNKGNFPGRFSGRQFSNSRSEMNVSTLELGDSALYLCASSLAGGNEQFFGPGTRLTVL.

Notes on this clone: The sample carries other DNA sequences with the same CDR3. V gene TRBV5-6 combines with J gene TRBJ2-5; D uncertain. The CDR3 runs to 13 residues. The germline V and J ends were trimmed by 0 bases and 3 bases, with 6 bases remaining between them. From germline, CDR1 is SGHDT and CDR2 YYEEEE. The CDR3 region has the DNA TGTGCCAGCAGCTTGGTGCTAGAAGAGACCCAGTACTTC. Encoded protein: CASSLVLEETQYF.

V usage is TRBV2 and J usage is TRBJ2-7, with TRBD2 identical over 7 bases. The V gene's germline CDR1 is SNHLY and CDR2 FYNNEI. V lost 0 bases, J lost 5 bases, and 7 bases stayed unmatched. The length of the CDR3 is 15 residues. The DNA of the CDR3 is TGTGCCAGCAGTGAAGCCGGACTAGGTCGCGACGAGCAGTACTTC. The encoded protein is CASSEAGLGRDEQYF.

The chain carries TRBV18 and TRBJ2-7; 8 bases line up with TRBD1. Trimming removed 6 bases from V and 5 bases from J; junction bases left unmatched: 9. The CDR3 loop spans 14 amino acids. Germline values: CDR1 KGHSH, CDR2 LQKENI. The DNA for the CDR3 is TGTGCCAGCTCGGGACAGGAATCGCTCAACGAGCAGTACTTC. Translated: CASSGQESLNEQYF.